This T cell receptor beta chain is from a study of blood T cell repertoires in COVID-19 (TCRdb year 2020). In the study overall: The collaborator samples originated in the United States, Italy and Spain and spanned the acute and convalescent phases of COVID-19. HLA class I and class II types, where available, came from metadata supplied by the sample provider rather than from assay-based typing. The samples were drawn from two sources: the first 160 participants of the ongoing ImmuneRACE study, and fewer than 1,500 subjects contributed by 6 global collaborators. Sample metadata almost always included a de-identified subject ID, COVID-19 status, age in years and sex. The repertoires were released in a freely available public database intended as a resource for research on the immune response to SARS-CoV-2. The material from the prospective study consisted of cDNA or gDNA derived from T cells, B-cell-depleted T cells, or PBMCs. Subjects who had been exposed to COVID-19, were actively infected with it, or had recovered from it provided the deeply sampled blood TCRbeta repertoires that made up the dataset.

The immunoSEQ Assay, a bias-controlled multiplex PCR, was used to amplify TCRbeta CDR3 regions from genomic DNA. The original pipeline was this. Nucleated cell counts per sample were estimated from amplification of reference gene primers within the assay. To quantify the absolute abundance of each unique TCRbeta CDR3 rearrangement, sequence reads were collapsed and filtered. For each sample, productive Simpson clonality was calculated as the square root of Simpson's diversity index across productive rearrangements. TCRdb took this table from immuneACCESS and kept in-frame rearrangements with V and J called. Such tables lack part of the clones; where checked against another copy, unresolved V genes explain under half of the gap, and the rest is unexplained. For V, J and clone size, that table is used; D and trimming come from the DNA. This sample lists 140,000 or so clones; roughly 80% were detected once. The top ten clonotypes cover approximately 8% of the sample.

According to the germline V gene, CDR1 reads KGHSH and CDR2 reads LQKENI. V loses 5 bases of germline sequence and J loses 1 base, and the interval between the two ends is 20 bases. The cysteine opens and the phenylalanine closes a CDR3 of 17 amino acids. The read is trimmed to its CDR3 DNA, 51 bases read in frame from base 1. Whole blood was collected in K2EDTA tubes by collaborating institutions according to the institutions' own protocols. Collaborator samples were shipped for TCRbeta analysis as frozen whole blood, isolated PBMCs, or DNA extracted from either sample type. As for this clone: The antigen this receptor binds is unknown. The sample holds no much larger clone one base away, and base qualities are not on file.

Summary of the overall study and its limitations: How much clinical and demographic metadata was included differed by source and by participant, and the metadata was provided uncurated.

This clonotype was sampled from a human donor in a cohort sampled during active COVID-19. The chain couples TRBV18 to TRBJ1-1; TRBD1 is perhaps the D gene, given 6 matching bases. The sequencing sample was made of peripheral blood. The CDR3 amino acid sequence is: CASSSNRASRRNTEAFF. The nucleotides read TGTGCCAGCTCATCGAACAGGGCCTCCCGACGGAACACTGAAGCTTTCTTT.